A selection of T cell receptor beta chains follows, all from one sample in a study of T cell responses to AZD1222 COVID-19 vaccine. Using immunoSEQ multiplex PCR, the repertoire was profiled, and TCRdb retains in-frame clones only, with some absent. Of 40,000 to 45,000 clones listed, roughly 80% are singletons. The sample was peripheral blood, taken on day 0 of AZD1222 vaccination. Receptor source: an adult in good health. Both conserved end residues are part of each CDR3. The order of the fields is CDR3 DNA, CDR3 protein, J gene, V gene, D gene, clone size. D genes are given only for firm matches. Part of the rows lack a size; the others show once, few, many or a class for expanded clones.

TGTGCCAGCAGCCCACCAGGTGGGGGAGTAGAAGAGACCCAGTACTTC	CASSPPGGGVEETQYF	TRBJ2-5	TRBV7-2	.	.
TGTGCCATCAGCCCTCGACAGGGAATTAGCACAGATACGCAGTATTTT	CAISPRQGISTDTQYF	TRBJ2-3	TRBV10-3	TRBD1	.
TGCGCCAGCAGCTTCCTTGGGACCGGGGAGCTGTTTTTT	CASSFLGTGELFF	TRBJ2-2	TRBV5-1	.	once
TGTGCCAGCAGCCAAGGGGACAGCCAAACATATTTT	CASSQGDSQTYF	TRBJ1-3	TRBV3-1/TRBV3-2	TRBD1	once
TGTGCCAGCACTCCACCGGGACTAGAGACCGGGGAGCTGTTTTTT	CASTPPGLETGELFF	TRBJ2-2	TRBV28	TRBD2	few
TGCAGCGTTCTCTGGGACAGGGACACCAATGAGCAGTTCTTC	CSVLWDRDTNEQFF	TRBJ2-1	TRBV29-1	TRBD1	once
TGTGCCAGCAGTTCCGGGACAGCCCAAGAGACCCAGTACTTC	CASSSGTAQETQYF	TRBJ2-5	TRBV27	TRBD1	.
TGTGCCAGCAGTTACTCGGGGACTGAAGAGACCCAGTACTTC	CASSYSGTEETQYF	TRBJ2-5	TRBV6-5	.	.
TGTGCCAGCAGCTTAGATGGAGCTAGCGGGCAAGAGACCCAGTACTTC	CASSLDGASGQETQYF	TRBJ2-5	TRBV11-3	TRBD2	.
TGTGCCAGCAGCCAGACTAGCGGGGGAGATACGCAGTATTTT	CASSQTSGGDTQYF	TRBJ2-3	TRBV7-3	TRBD2	.
TGTGCCAGCAGTTACATGGATAGCAATCAGCCCCAGCATTTT	CASSYMDSNQPQHF	TRBJ1-5	TRBV6-2/TRBV6-3	.	once
TGTGCCAGCAGTTTGTCTTGTAGCGGGGGGGCCGCAACAGATACGCAGTATTTT	CASSLSCSGGAATDTQYF	TRBJ2-3	TRBV27	TRBD2	.
TGTGCCAGCAGCTTAAGCTCGGTCATGGTAACAACTGTCAAAAACATTCAGTACTTC	CASSLSSVMVTTVKNIQYF	TRBJ2-4	TRBV11-2	.	few
TGTGCCAGCAGTGAACCCGTAGGGCAGGTGGGCGAGCAGTACTTC	CASSEPVGQVGEQYF	TRBJ2-7	TRBV2	.	.
TGTGCCAGCAGCCCGACAGGGGCCGAGCAGTACTTC	CASSPTGAEQYF	TRBJ2-7	TRBV7-2	TRBD1	.
TGTGCCAGTACCGGTCATTACACAGATACGCAGTATTTT	CASTGHYTDTQYF	TRBJ2-3	TRBV19	.	.
TGTGCCATCAGTGATCTAAGACAGGGCCAATCTGAAGCTTTCTTT	CAISDLRQGQSEAFF	TRBJ1-1	TRBV10-3	TRBD1	.
TGTGCCAGCAGGGAGGGCGATTCACCCCTCCACTTT	CASREGDSPLHF	TRBJ1-6	TRBV6-5	.	.
TGTGCCAGCAGTTACGGTCCCTACGAGCAGTACTTC	CASSYGPYEQYF	TRBJ2-7	TRBV2	.	.
TGTGCCAGCAGCGTAGCCCCAGGGACAGCAGATACGCAGTATTTT	CASSVAPGTADTQYF	TRBJ2-3	TRBV9	TRBD1	.